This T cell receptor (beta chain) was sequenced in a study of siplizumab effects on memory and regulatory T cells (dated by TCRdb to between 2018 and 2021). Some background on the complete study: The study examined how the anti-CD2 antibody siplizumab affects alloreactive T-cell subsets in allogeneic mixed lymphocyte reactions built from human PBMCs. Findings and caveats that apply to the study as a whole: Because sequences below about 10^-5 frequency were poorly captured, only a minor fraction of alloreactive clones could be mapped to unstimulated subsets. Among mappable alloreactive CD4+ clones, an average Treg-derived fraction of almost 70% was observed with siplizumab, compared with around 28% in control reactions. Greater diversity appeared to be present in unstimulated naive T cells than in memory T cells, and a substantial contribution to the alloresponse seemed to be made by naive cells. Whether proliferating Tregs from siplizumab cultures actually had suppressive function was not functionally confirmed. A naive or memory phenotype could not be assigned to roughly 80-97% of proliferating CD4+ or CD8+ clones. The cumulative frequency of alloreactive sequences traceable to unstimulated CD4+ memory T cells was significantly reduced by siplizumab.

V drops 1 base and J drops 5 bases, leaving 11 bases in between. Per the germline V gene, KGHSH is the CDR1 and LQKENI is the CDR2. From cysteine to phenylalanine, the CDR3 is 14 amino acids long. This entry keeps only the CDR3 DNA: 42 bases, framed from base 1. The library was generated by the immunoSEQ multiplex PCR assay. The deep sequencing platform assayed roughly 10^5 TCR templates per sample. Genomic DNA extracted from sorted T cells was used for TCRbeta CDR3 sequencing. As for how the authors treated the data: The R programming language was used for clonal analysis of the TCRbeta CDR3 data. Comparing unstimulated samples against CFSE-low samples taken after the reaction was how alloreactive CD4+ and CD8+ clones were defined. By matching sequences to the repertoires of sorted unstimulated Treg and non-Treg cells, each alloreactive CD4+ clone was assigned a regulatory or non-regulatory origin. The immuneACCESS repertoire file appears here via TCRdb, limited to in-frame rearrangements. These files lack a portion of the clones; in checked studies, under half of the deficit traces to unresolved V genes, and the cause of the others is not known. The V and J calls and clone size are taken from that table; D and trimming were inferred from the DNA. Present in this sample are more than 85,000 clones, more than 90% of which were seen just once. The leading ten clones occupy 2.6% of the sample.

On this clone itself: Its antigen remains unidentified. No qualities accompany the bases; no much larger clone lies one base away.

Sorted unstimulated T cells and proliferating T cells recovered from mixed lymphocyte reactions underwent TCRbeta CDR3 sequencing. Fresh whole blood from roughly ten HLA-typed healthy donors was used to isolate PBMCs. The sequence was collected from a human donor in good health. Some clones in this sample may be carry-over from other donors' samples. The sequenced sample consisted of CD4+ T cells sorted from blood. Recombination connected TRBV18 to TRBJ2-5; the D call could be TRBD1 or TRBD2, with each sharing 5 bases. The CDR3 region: CASSPRGVSETQYF. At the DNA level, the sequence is TGTGCCAGCTCACCACGAGGGGTATCGGAGACCCAGTACTTC.